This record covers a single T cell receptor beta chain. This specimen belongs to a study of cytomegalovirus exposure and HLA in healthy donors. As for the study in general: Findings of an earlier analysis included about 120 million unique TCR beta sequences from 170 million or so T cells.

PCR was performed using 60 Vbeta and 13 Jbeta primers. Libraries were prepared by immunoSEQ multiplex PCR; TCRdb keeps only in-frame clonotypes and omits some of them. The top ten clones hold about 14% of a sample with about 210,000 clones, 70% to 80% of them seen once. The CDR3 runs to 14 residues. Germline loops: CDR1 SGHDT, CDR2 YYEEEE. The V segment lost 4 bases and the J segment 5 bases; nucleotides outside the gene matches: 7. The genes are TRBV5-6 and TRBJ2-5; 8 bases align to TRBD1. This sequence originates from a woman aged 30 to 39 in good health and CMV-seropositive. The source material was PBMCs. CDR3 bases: TGTGCCAGCAGCCCGACAGGGGTGGAGGAGACCCAGTACTTC. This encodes CASSPTGVEETQYF.